These 19 T cell receptor beta chains were all obtained from the same sample, sequenced in a study of technical replicates of blood from a few donors. This table comes from immunoSEQ multiplex PCR, and its TCRdb copy is limited to in-frame clones, with some not included. The sample has some 60,000 clones; 90% to 95% are singletons. Sequenced material: PBMCs. Receptors were obtained from a human donor in good health. Some clones in this sample may be carry-over from other donors' samples.

J is TRBJ1-4 and V is TRBV5-4, with D uncertain. The CDR3 has 12 amino acids. Germline V gene sequence: CDR1 SGHNT, CDR2 YYREEE (reference sequence). V was pared by 3 bases and J by 4 bases, with 4 bases between. CDR3 sequence: CASSSYNEKLFF. Here the CDR3 DNA reads TGTGCCAGCAGCTCGTATAATGAAAAACTGTTTTTT. The complete variable domain, with remaining parts taken from reference TRBV5-4 and TRBJ1-4, reads ETGVTQSPTHLIKTRGQQVTLRCSSQSGHNTVSWYQQALGQGPQFIFQYYREEENGRGNFPPRFSGLQFPNYSSELNVNALELDDSALYLCASSSYNEKLFFGSGTQLSVL.

The chain joins TRBV6-1 to TRBJ1-2, with 10 bases matching TRBD1. V was pared by 6 bases and J by 8 bases, with 9 bases of the junction left unmatched. CDR3 size: 14 residues. From germline, CDR1 is MNHNS and CDR2 SASEGT. CDR3: CASRPGQGLGGYTF. The CDR3 DNA reads TGTGCCAGCAGACCGGGACAGGGGCTAGGCGGCTACACCTTC.

The chain employs TRBV7-2 and TRBJ1-2; 10 nucleotides match TRBD1. Germline CDR1 reads SGHTA; CDR2 reads FQGNSA. The CDR3 spans 14 residues. Germline trimming cut 4 bases from V and 9 bases from J; bases unmatched to any gene: 8. As DNA, the CDR3 is TGTGCCAGCAGCTGGGGACAGGGGTTTGATAGCTACACCTTC. Encoded protein: CASSWGQGFDSYTF. Full variable domain (remainder filled in from reference TRBV7-2 and TRBJ1-2): GAGVSQSPSNKVTEKGKDVELRCDPISGHTALYWYRQSLGQGLEFLIYFQGNSAPDKSGLPSDRFSAERTGGSVSTLTIQRTQQEDSAVYLCASSWGQGFDSYTFGSGTRLTVV.

For this clone: Other DNA sequences in this specimen translate into the identical CDR3. The V and J genes are TRBV5-1 and TRBJ1-5, with 8 bases matching TRBD1. J gave up 4 bases and V 1 base, and 1 base lay outside the gene matches. The CDR3 consists of 14 residues. CDR1 is SGHRS and CDR2 is YFSETQ in the germline V gene. This CDR3 is CASSLTGGNQPQHF. The DNA of the CDR3 is TGCGCCAGCAGCTTGACAGGGGGTAATCAGCCCCAGCATTTT.

J is TRBJ1-1 and V is TRBV5-4; maybe TRBD1 (5 bases). V lost 1 base and J 0 bases, leaving 7 bases between the germline ends. This CDR3 is 14 amino acids long. Per germline, CDR1 SGHNT and CDR2 YYREEE (reference sequence). The CDR3 nucleotides are TGTGCCAGCAGCTTGTACAGGCTGAACACTGAAGCTTTCTTT. This translates into CASSLYRLNTEAFF.

This chain connects TRBV11-3 to TRBJ2-3, with a possible D match to TRBD2 (8 bases). The CDR3 covers 19 residues. The germline V gene encodes CDR1 SGHNT and CDR2 YENEEA. The ends were cut back, 5 bases at V and 1 base at J, with 25 bases in the middle. Here the CDR3 reads CASSTRQGTGGHRTDTQYF. The CDR3 DNA follows: TGTGCCAGCAGCACACGACAGGGTACGGGGGGGCATCGCACAGATACGCAGTATTTT. Drawing the rest from reference TRBV11-3 and TRBJ2-3, the complete variable domain is EAGVVQSPRYKIIEKKQPVAFWCNPISGHNTLYWYLQNLGQGPELLIRYENEEAVDDSQLPKDRFSAERLKGVDSTLKIQPAELGDSAVYLCASSTRQGTGGHRTDTQYFGPGTRLTVL.

V gene TRBV7-6 combines with J gene TRBJ1-1; TRBD1 matches at 10 bases. This CDR3 spans 14 amino acids. The V gene end was trimmed by 4 bases and the J gene end by 5 bases; junction bases not matched to a gene: 4. In germline, CDR1 is SGHVS, CDR2 FNYEAQ. The DNA for the CDR3 is TGTGCCAGCAGCTACCGGGACAGGGGAACTGAAGCTTTCTTT. The encoded protein is CASSYRDRGTEAFF.

The V gene is TRBV12-2, the J gene TRBJ2-1; the D segment call TRBD2 is taken from the table without a DNA check. TRBV12-2 is labeled a pseudogene. The CDR3 runs to 21 residues. The CDR3 loop is CASRSQGAGSGGPSSYNEQFF. The CDR3, as DNA: TGTGCAAGTCGCTCCCAAGGCGCGGGTAGCGGGGGCCCCTCCTCCTACAATGAGCAGTTCTTC.

The CDR3 region is CASRQGATLGYTF. Here the CDR3 DNA reads TGTGCCAGCAGACAGGGGGCCACATTGGGCTACACCTTC. The V call is TRBV6-6, the J call TRBJ1-2, with TRBD1 matching over 9 bases. With 6 bases clipped from V and 8 bases from J, the junction kept 7 bases outside the gene matches. The V gene's germline CDR1 is MNHNY and CDR2 SVGAGI (reference sequence). This CDR3 has 13 residues.

This chain connects TRBV5-1 to TRBJ1-4; a weak D match, TRBD1 (5 bases). V was shortened by 2 bases and J by 8 bases, with 10 bases between the two germline ends. The germline CDR1 and CDR2 sequences are SGHRS and YFSETQ. This CDR3 contains 13 residues. The CDR3 protein is CASSFQGEEKLFF. CDR3 DNA: TGCGCCAGCAGCTTTCAGGGTGAAGAAAAACTGTTTTTT.

The V call is TRBV4-3, the J call TRBJ2-5; 8 nucleotides align to TRBD2. The J segment lost 2 bases and the V segment lost 1 base, leaving 6 bases of the junction unmatched. The CDR3 runs to 16 residues. Germline CDR1 is LGHNA and CDR2 is YSLEER. Written as DNA, the CDR3 is TGCGCCAGCAGCCAAGGTCTGACGGGGGGGCAAGAGACCCAGTACTTC. This encodes CASSQGLTGGQETQYF.

This rearrangement joins TRBV25-1 to TRBJ1-1; no firm D call. CDR1 and CDR2 (germline): MGHDK, SYGVNS. The CDR3 totals 15 residues. The V and J ends lost 5 bases and 0 bases respectively, with 13 bases between them. The CDR3 sequence: CASSPDAGMNTEAFF. In DNA, the CDR3 is TGTGCCAGCAGTCCCGACGCGGGAATGAACACTGAAGCTTTCTTT.

The chain employs TRBV6-1 and TRBJ1-1, with 8 bases that match TRBD1. Germline-derived CDR1 and CDR2 are MNHNS and SASEGT. CDR3 length: 14 residues. V lost 4 bases and J lost 10; bases outside the gene matches: 11. CDR3 nucleotide sequence: TGTGCCAGCAGTGGTGGACAGGGTGTTTGGGGAGCTTTCTTT. It specifies CASSGGQGVWGAFF.

The chain joins TRBV6-5 to TRBJ2-1; D is possibly TRBD2 (5 bases). V gave up 5 bases and J gave up 9 bases, with 20 bases separating them. This CDR3 region has 15 residues. CDR1 is MNHEY, CDR2 SVGAGI, per germline. CDR3 protein: CASSSGGRFFGEQFF. The CDR3 DNA is TGTGCCAGCAGTAGCGGCGGTCGTTTTTTCGGTGAGCAGTTCTTC.

The V gene is TRBV19, the J gene TRBJ1-1, with D possibly matching TRBD1 (5 bases). V was pared by 7 bases and J by 1 base, with 16 bases between. The CDR3 has 15 residues. Germline CDR1 and CDR2: LNHDA and SQIVND (reference sequence). The CDR3 is CASITPGPRNTEAFF. CDR3 sequence (DNA): TGTGCCAGTATTACCCCAGGGCCGCGGAACACTGAAGCTTTCTTT.

The chain has TRBV7-2 and TRBJ2-7; D is unclear. This CDR3 is built from 15 residues. Trimming left V 5 bases short and J 0 bases short, with 14 bases between. Germline V gene sequence: CDR1 SGHTA, CDR2 FQGNSA. The CDR3 DNA reads as TGTGCCAGCAGCACGCACGGTACCCGCTCCTACGAGCAGTACTTC. It is translated as CASSTHGTRSYEQYF.

This sequence joins TRBV7-2 and TRBJ1-1; TRBD1 aligns across 7 bases. CDR3 size: 13 residues. Germline CDR1 is SGHTA and CDR2 is FQGNSA. The trim removed 7 bases at V and 1 base at J, leaving 3 bases unmatched. In nucleotides, the CDR3 is TGTGCCAGCAAGGGGACAGAGAACACTGAAGCTTTCTTT. Its translation is CASKGTENTEAFF.

As DNA, the CDR3 is TGTGCCTGGAGTGTAGGTACCCTTGGGCACAATGAGCAGTTCTTC. Translation gives CAWSVGTLGHNEQFF. The rearrangement links TRBV30 to TRBJ2-1, with D unclear. The V end was cut by 0 bases, the J end by 5 bases, with 14 bases between. This CDR3 comprises 15 residues. Germline V lookup: CDR1 GTSNPN, CDR2 SVGIG (reference sequence).

The chain carries TRBV19 and TRBJ2-1; 8 bases are shared with TRBD2. CDR3 length equals 17 residues. J was trimmed by 5 bases and V by 3 bases; bases with no gene match: 12. The V gene's germline CDR1 is LNHDA and CDR2 SQIVND (reference sequence). The DNA for the CDR3 is TGTGCCAGTAGTATGTGGGGGCCTACAGCGGGGGACAATGAGCAGTTCTTC. Amino acid sequence: CASSMWGPTAGDNEQFF. Full variable domain (outside the CDR3, taken from reference TRBV19 and TRBJ2-1): DGGITQSPKYLFRKEGQNVTLSCEQNLNHDAMYWYRQDPGQGLRLIYYSQIVNDFQKGDIAEGYSVSREKKESFPLTVTSAQKNPTAFYLCASSMWGPTAGDNEQFFGPGTRLTVL.